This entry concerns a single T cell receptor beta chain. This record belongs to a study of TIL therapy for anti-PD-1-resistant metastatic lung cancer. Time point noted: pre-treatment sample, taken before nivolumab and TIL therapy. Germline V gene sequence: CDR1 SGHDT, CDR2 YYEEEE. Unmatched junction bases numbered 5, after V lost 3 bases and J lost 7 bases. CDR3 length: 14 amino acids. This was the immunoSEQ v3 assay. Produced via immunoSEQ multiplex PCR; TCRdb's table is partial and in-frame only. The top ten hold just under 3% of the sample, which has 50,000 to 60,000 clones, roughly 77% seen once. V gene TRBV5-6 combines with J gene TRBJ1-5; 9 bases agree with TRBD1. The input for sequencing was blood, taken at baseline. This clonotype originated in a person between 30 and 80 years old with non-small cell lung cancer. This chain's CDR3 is CASSYGTGSQPQHF. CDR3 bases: TGTGCCAGCAGCTACGGGACAGGGTCACAGCCCCAGCATTTT.